The clone carrying this T cell receptor beta chain was counted only a few times. As originally analysed: Estimation of nucleated cell counts was performed using reference gene primer amplification. Sequenced by immunoSEQ multiplex PCR; TCRdb stores in-frame clones only, minus some. For V, J and clone size, that table is used; D and trimming come from the DNA. This sample carries around 300,000 clones, around 82% of them seen once, and the ten largest clones take about 2.7%. The data stem from a study of blood T cell repertoires in COVID-19. Study information: The United States, Italy and Spain were the sources of the acute and convalescent COVID-19 samples. T cells, B-cell-depleted T cells, or PBMCs supplied cDNA or gDNA.

Germline V CDR1 and CDR2: SGHTA, FQGNSA. Trimming shortened V by 4 bases and J by 4 bases, and 8 bases separated the two germline ends. The CDR3 covers 14 residues. The chain employs TRBV7-2 and TRBJ1-6; a possible D gene is TRBD1 (6 bases). The source is a young man with active or convalescent COVID-19. Material: peripheral blood. The CDR3: CASSWDTYNSPLHF. The CDR3 coding sequence is TGTGCCAGCAGCTGGGACACTTATAATTCACCCCTCCACTTT.